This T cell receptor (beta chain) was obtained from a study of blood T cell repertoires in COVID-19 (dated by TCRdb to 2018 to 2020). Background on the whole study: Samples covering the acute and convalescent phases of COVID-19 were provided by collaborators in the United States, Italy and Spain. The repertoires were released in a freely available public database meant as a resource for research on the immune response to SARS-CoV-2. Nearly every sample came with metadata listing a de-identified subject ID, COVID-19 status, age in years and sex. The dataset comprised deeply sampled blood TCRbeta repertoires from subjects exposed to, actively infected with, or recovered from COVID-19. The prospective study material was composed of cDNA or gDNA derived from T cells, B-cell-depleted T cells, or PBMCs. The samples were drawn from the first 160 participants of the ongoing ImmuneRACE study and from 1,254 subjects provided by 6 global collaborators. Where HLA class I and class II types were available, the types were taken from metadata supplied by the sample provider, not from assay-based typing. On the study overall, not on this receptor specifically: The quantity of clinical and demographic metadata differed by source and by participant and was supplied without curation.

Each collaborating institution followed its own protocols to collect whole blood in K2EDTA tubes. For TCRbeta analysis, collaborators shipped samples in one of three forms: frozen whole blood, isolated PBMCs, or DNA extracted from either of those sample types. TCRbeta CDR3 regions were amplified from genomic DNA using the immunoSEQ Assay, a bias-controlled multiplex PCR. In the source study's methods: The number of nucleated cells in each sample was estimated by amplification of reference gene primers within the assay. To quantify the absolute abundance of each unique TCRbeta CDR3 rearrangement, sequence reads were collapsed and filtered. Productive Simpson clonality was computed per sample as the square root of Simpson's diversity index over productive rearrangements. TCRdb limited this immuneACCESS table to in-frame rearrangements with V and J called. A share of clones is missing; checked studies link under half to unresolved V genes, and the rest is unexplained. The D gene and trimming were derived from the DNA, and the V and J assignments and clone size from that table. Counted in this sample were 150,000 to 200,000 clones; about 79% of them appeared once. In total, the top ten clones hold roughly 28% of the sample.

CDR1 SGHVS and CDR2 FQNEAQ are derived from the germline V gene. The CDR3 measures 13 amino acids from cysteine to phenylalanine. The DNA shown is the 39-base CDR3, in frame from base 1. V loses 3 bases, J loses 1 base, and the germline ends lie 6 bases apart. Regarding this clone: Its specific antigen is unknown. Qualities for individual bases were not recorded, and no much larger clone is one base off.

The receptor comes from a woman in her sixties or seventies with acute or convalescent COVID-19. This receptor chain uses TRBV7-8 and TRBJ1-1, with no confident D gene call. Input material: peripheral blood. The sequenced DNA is TGTGCCAGCAGCTTCGGTCGGAACACTGAAGCTTTCTTT. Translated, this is CASSFGRNTEAFF. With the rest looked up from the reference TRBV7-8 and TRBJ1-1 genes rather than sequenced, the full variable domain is GAGVSQSPRYKVAKRGQDVALRCDPISGHVSLFWYQQALGQGPEFLTYFQNEAQLDKSGLPSDRFFAERPEGSVSTLKIQRTQQEDSAVYLCASSFGRNTEAFFGQGTRLTVV.